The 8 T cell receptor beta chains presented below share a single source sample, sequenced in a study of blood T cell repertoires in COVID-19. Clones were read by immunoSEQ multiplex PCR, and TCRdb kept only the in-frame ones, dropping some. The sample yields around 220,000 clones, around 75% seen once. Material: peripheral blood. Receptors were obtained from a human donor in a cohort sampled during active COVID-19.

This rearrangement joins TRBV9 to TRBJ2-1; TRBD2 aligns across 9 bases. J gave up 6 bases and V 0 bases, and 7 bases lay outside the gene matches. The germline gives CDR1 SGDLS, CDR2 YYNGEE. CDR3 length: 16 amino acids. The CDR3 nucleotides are TGTGCCAGCAGCGTAGGAGCGGGAGGAGCTGGCAATGAGCAGTTCTTC. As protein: CASSVGAGGAGNEQFF.

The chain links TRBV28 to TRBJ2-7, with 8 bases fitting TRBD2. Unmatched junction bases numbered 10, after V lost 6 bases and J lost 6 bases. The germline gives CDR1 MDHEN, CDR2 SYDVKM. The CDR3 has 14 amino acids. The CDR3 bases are TGTGCCAGCAGGTCCAGCGGGAGCCTTATCGAGCAGTACTTC. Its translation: CASRSSGSLIEQYF.

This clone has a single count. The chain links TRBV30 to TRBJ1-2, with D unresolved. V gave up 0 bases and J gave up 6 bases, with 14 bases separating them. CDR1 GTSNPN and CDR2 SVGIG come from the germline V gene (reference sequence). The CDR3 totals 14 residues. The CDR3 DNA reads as TGTGCCTGGAGTGTACAAGGACTTAGGGATGGCTACACCTTC. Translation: CAWSVQGLRDGYTF. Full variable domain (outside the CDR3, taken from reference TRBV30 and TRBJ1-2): SQTIHQWPATLVQPVGSPLSLECTVEGTSNPNLYWYRQAAGRGLQLLFYSVGIGQISSEVPQNLSASRPQDRQFILSSKKLLLSDSGFYLCAWSVQGLRDGYTFGSGTRLTVV.

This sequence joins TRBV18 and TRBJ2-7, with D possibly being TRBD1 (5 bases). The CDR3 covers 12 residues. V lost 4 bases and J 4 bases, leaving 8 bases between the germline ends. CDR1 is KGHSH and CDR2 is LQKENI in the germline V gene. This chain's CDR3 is CASSLKGYEQYF. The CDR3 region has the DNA TGTGCCAGCTCACTAAAGGGGTACGAGCAGTACTTC.

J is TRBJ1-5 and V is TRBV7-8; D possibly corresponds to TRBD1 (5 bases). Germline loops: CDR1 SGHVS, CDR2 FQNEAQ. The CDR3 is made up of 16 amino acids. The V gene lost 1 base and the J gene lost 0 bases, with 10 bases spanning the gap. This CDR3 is CASSLGGVYSNQPQHF. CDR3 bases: TGTGCCAGCAGCTTAGGGGGGGTCTATAGCAATCAGCCCCAGCATTTT.

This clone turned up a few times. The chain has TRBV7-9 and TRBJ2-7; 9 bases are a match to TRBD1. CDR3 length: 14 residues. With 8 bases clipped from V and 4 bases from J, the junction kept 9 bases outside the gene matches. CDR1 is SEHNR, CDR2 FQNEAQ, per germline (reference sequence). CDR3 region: CASCMGQGYYEQYF. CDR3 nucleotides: TGTGCCAGCTGTATGGGACAGGGTTATTACGAGCAGTACTTC.

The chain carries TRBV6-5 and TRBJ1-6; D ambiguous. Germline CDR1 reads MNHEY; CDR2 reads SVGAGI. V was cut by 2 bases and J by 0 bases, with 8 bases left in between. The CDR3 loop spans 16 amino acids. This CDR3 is CASSYAYSSYNSPLHF. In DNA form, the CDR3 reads TGTGCCAGCAGTTACGCATATAGCTCCTATAATTCACCCCTCCACTTT.

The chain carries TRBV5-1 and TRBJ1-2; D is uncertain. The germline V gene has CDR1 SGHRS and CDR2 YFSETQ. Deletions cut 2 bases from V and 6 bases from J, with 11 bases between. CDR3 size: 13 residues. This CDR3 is CASSFTGRDGYTF. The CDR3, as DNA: TGCGCCAGCAGCTTTACGGGTAGAGATGGCTACACCTTC. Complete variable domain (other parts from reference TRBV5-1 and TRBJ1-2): KAGVTQTPRYLIKTRGQQVTLSCSPISGHRSVSWYQQTPGQGLQFLFEYFSETQRNKGNFPGRFSGRQFSNSRSEMNVSTLELGDSALYLCASSFTGRDGYTFGSGTRLTVV.